Shown below are 32 T cell receptor beta chains from a single sample sequenced in a study of blood T cell repertoires in COVID-19. Profiling relied on immunoSEQ multiplex PCR, and the TCRdb table lists in-frame clones only, not all of them. Here the sample spans 250,000 to 300,000 clones, approximately 91% being singletons. Sample: peripheral blood. These receptors originate from a woman aged 60-70 years with acute or convalescent COVID-19.

This chain links TRBV6-2 or TRBV6-3 with TRBJ2-3; no clear D. The CDR3 is 14 residues long. Deletions cut 6 bases from V and 0 bases from J, with 10 bases between. Germline V gives CDR1 MNHEY, CDR2 SVGEGT. The CDR3 DNA is TGTGCCAGCAGCCCGGGCCCTAGCACAGATACGCAGTATTTT. Translation gives CASSPGPSTDTQYF.

About this clone: Other nucleotide sequences in the sample specify the same CDR3. This rearrangement joins TRBV12-3 or TRBV12-4 to TRBJ1-1, with a weak D call TRBD1 (5 bases). Trimming took off 5 bases at V and 1 base at J, with 8 bases between the two ends. There are 13 residues in the CDR3. The CDR3 nucleotides read TGTGCCAGCAGTCGTACAGGGAACACTGAAGCTTTCTTT. It yields the protein CASSRTGNTEAFF.

As concerns this clone: A much larger clone differs from this one at a single base, so this may be a read error. Other DNA sequences in this sample translate to the same CDR3. The chain uses TRBV7-3 and TRBJ2-3, with 9 bases lining up with TRBD2. Germline values: CDR1 SGHTA, CDR2 FQGTGA. The CDR3 runs to 15 residues. With 5 bases clipped from V and 0 bases from J, the junction kept 3 bases outside the gene matches. The CDR3 region is CASSRAGGSTDTQYF. CDR3 nucleotide sequence: TGTGCCAGCAGCCGAGCGGGGGGAAGCACAGATACGCAGTATTTT.

This chain connects TRBV12-5 to TRBJ1-1; TRBD1 matches at 7 bases. CDR1 is LGHNT and CDR2 is FRNRAP in the germline V gene. Germline trimming cut 2 bases from V and 3 bases from J; bases unmatched to any gene: 6. CDR3 length: 15 residues. Here the CDR3 reads CASGLPGTVDTEAFF. The CDR3 DNA follows: TGTGCTAGTGGTTTGCCCGGGACAGTGGACACTGAAGCTTTCTTT.

The sample holds a few counts of this clone. CDR3 residues: CSVEVLDMLFYGYTF. CDR3 bases: TGCAGCGTTGAAGTTTTGGACATGCTCTTTTATGGCTACACCTTC. V gene TRBV29-1 combines with J gene TRBJ1-2; D possibly corresponds to TRBD1 (5 bases). The germline gives CDR1 SQVTM, CDR2 ANQGSEA. The V end was cut by 1 base, the J end by 5 bases, with 17 bases between. This CDR3 is 15 amino acids long.

CDR3 nucleotide sequence: TGTGCCAGCAGCGACCCGGGACAGGGTGCAACTAATGAAAAACTGTTTTTT. Translation: CASSDPGQGATNEKLFF. The chain is built from TRBV9 and TRBJ1-4; TRBD1 aligns across 9 bases. The junction had 6 bases not matched to a gene; V was cut back by 3 bases and J by 0 bases. Germline assignment: CDR1 SGDLS and CDR2 YYNGEE. The CDR3 runs to 17 residues.

The gene calls are TRBV28 and TRBJ1-2, with 7 bases matching TRBD1. Losses at the gene ends were 5 bases for V and 4 bases for J; bases not matched to a gene: 10. Germline V CDR1 and CDR2: MDHEN, SYDVKM. There are 15 residues in the CDR3. CDR3 in amino acids: CASSGTGERLYGYTF. The CDR3 coding sequence is TGTGCCAGCAGTGGAACAGGGGAACGACTCTATGGCTACACCTTC.

This chain joins TRBV13 and TRBJ2-3; 7 bases line up with TRBD1. Losses at the gene ends were 2 bases for V and 6 bases for J; bases not matched to a gene: 2. This CDR3 contains 13 residues. Germline CDR1 is PRHDT and CDR2 is FYEKMQ (reference sequence). CDR3 in DNA: TGTGCCAGCAGCTTAACGACAGGGGATACGCAGTATTTT. This sequence encodes CASSLTTGDTQYF. Variable domain in full (rest from reference TRBV13 and TRBJ2-3): AAGVIQSPRHLIKEKRETATLKCYPIPRHDTVYWYQQGPGQDPQFLISFYEKMQSDKGSIPDRFSAQQFSDYHSELNMSSLELGDSALYFCASSLTTGDTQYFGPGTRLTVL.

This chain joins TRBV19 and TRBJ1-5; 7 nucleotides align to TRBD1. CDR1 is LNHDA, CDR2 SQIVND, per germline (reference sequence). The V segment lost 8 bases and the J segment 8 bases; nucleotides outside the gene matches: 12. The CDR3 is made up of 14 amino acids. The CDR3 here is CASGDRDRVKPQHF. CDR3 nucleotide sequence: TGTGCCAGTGGCGACCGGGACAGAGTAAAGCCCCAGCATTTT. Filled out from reference TRBV19 and TRBJ1-5, the complete variable domain reads DGGITQSPKYLFRKEGQNVTLSCEQNLNHDAMYWYRQDPGQGLRLIYYSQIVNDFQKGDIAEGYSVSREKKESFPLTVTSAQKNPTAFYLCASGDRDRVKPQHFGDGTRLSIL.

The chain employs TRBV18 and TRBJ2-4; TRBD2 is a possible D gene (5 bases). This CDR3 spans 16 amino acids. Trimming stripped 2 bases from V and 6 bases from J, with 17 bases between. Germline V gene sequence: CDR1 KGHSH, CDR2 LQKENI. CDR3 region: CASSPANRGLGNIQYF. CDR3 nucleotide sequence: TGTGCCAGCTCACCAGCCAATCGGGGTTTGGGAAACATTCAGTACTTC.

This chain links TRBV11-1 with TRBJ2-7, with 7 bases that match TRBD2. The CDR3 covers 14 residues. The junction had 10 bases not matched to a gene; V was cut back by 6 bases and J by 5 bases. Germline V gene data show CDR1 as SGHAT and CDR2 as FQDESV (reference sequence). CDR3 bases: TGTGCCAGCAGGTTCAAGGGGAGGGACGACGAGCAGTACTTC. As protein: CASRFKGRDDEQYF.

This clone showed up just once. J is TRBJ2-5 and V is TRBV6-2 or TRBV6-3; TRBD2 agrees at 7 bases. The CDR3 runs to 12 residues. Unmatched junction bases numbered 9, after V lost 6 bases and J lost 11 bases. CDR1 is MNHEY, CDR2 SVGEGT, per germline. The CDR3, as DNA: TGTGCCAGCAGCAACCTAGCGGCGCGTCAGTACTTC. Its protein is CASSNLAARQYF.

V and J are TRBV2 and TRBJ1-5, with 8 bases lining up with TRBD1. Germline CDR1 and CDR2: SNHLY and FYNNEI. There are 15 residues in the CDR3. The ends lost 8 bases at V and 0 bases at J; junction bases unmatched: 6. CDR3 residues: CASLGQAISNQPQHF. Here the CDR3 DNA reads TGTGCCAGCCTGGGACAGGCGATTAGCAATCAGCCCCAGCATTTT.

The chain uses TRBV19 and TRBJ1-1, with unresolved D. The germline V gene encodes CDR1 LNHDA and CDR2 SQIVND (reference sequence). Trimming shortened V by 4 bases and J by 7 bases, and 16 bases separated the two germline ends. CDR3 length: 14 residues. The DNA of the CDR3 is TGTGCCAGTAGTAGTTCTAGGAGGACTATTGAAGCTTTCTTT. It yields the protein CASSSSRRTIEAFF.

The genes are TRBV5-4 and TRBJ1-1, with D possibly being TRBD1 (6 bases). Germline values: CDR1 SGHNT, CDR2 YYREEE (reference sequence). V was shortened by 4 bases and J by 5 bases, with 15 bases between the two germline ends. The CDR3 is 14 residues long. The CDR3 is CASSGEQGRTEAFF. CDR3 bases: TGTGCCAGCAGCGGTGAACAGGGCCGTACTGAAGCTTTCTTT.

The chain links TRBV4-3 to TRBJ2-1; TRBD2 agrees at 10 bases. V trimming: 1 base; J trimming: 2 bases; junction bases outside the gene matches: 8. Germline V gene data show CDR1 as LGHNA and CDR2 as YSLEER. The CDR3 totals 18 residues. The CDR3 spells CASSQGLAGEGPYNEQFF. The CDR3 DNA reads as TGCGCCAGCAGCCAAGGCCTAGCGGGAGAGGGACCCTACAATGAGCAGTTCTTC.

This clone was observed a handful of times. The rearrangement links TRBV14 to TRBJ1-5; D perhaps matches TRBD1 (6 bases). Germline V gene data show CDR1 as SGHDN and CDR2 as FVKESK. This CDR3 has 18 residues. The V and J ends lost 1 base and 3 bases respectively, with 19 bases between them. CDR3 DNA sequence: TGTGCCAGCAGCCAAGTAGTTTGGACAGACGGTTTCAATCAGCCCCAGCATTTT. Protein: CASSQVVWTDGFNQPQHF.

The chain couples TRBV5-1 to TRBJ1-4; D is perhaps TRBD1 (5 bases). Trimming stripped 0 bases from V and 8 bases from J, with 14 bases between. The CDR3 sequence is 15 residues long. Per the germline V gene, CDR1 is SGHRS and CDR2 is YFSETQ. CDR3 in DNA: TGCGCCAGCAGCTTGGCGATGCAGGGAGGCGAAAAACTGTTTTTT. This translates into CASSLAMQGGEKLFF.

This chain joins TRBV10-3 and TRBJ2-7, with 7 bases fitting TRBD1. Germline V CDR1 and CDR2: ENHRY, SYGVKD. This CDR3 region has 13 residues. J was trimmed by 5 bases and V by 6 bases; bases with no gene match: 7. The CDR3 loop is CAISATGSNEQYF. The CDR3, as DNA: TGTGCCATCAGCGCGACAGGGTCCAACGAGCAGTACTTC.

The chain recombines TRBV15 with TRBJ1-2; D may be TRBD1 (6 bases). The CDR3 length is 13 residues. The germline V gene encodes CDR1 LNHNV and CDR2 YYDKDF (reference sequence). Trimming shortened V by 0 bases and J by 7 bases, and 9 bases separated the two germline ends. The CDR3 reads CATSREGQTGYTF. The CDR3 DNA follows: TGTGCCACCAGCAGAGAAGGACAGACTGGCTACACCTTC.

The CDR3 coding sequence is TGTGCCAGCAGTTTACTACAGACTGGCTACACCTTC. The encoded protein is CASSLLQTGYTF. This rearrangement joins TRBV28 to TRBJ1-2; D not certain. Trimming stripped 2 bases from V and 7 bases from J, with 8 bases between. Germline V gene sequence: CDR1 MDHEN, CDR2 SYDVKM. The CDR3 extends over 12 amino acids.

The chain joins TRBV28 to TRBJ1-5; 7 positions agree with TRBD1. The CDR3 has 14 amino acids. With 5 bases clipped from V and 4 bases from J, the junction kept 5 bases outside the gene matches. CDR1 and CDR2 from the germline V gene are MDHEN and SYDVKM. The CDR3: CASSTQGVNQPQHF. The CDR3 region has the DNA TGTGCCAGCAGTACCCAGGGGGTGAATCAGCCCCAGCATTTT. The entire variable domain, with the rest obtained from reference TRBV28 and TRBJ1-5, is as follows: DVKVTQSSRYLVKRTGEKVFLECVQDMDHENMFWYRQDPGLGLRLIYFSYDVKMKEKGDIPEGYSVSREKKERFSLILESASTNQTSMYLCASSTQGVNQPQHFGDGTRLSIL.

V is TRBV9 and J is TRBJ1-6, with D perhaps matching TRBD1 (6 bases). The germline V gene encodes CDR1 SGDLS and CDR2 YYNGEE. V was shortened by 6 bases and J by 6 bases, with 7 bases between the two germline ends. This CDR3 comprises 12 residues. In DNA form, the CDR3 reads TGTGCCAGCAACAGGGCTAATTCACCCCTCCACTTT. Amino acid sequence: CASNRANSPLHF.

The V gene is TRBV7-3, the J gene TRBJ1-3; D is undetermined. Trimming stripped 4 bases from V and 0 bases from J, with 13 bases between. CDR3 length: 16 amino acids. CDR1 is SGHTA and CDR2 is FQGTGA in the germline V gene. The CDR3 reads CASSSSSDHSGNTIYF. The CDR3 DNA is TGTGCCAGCAGCTCATCCTCAGATCACTCTGGAAACACCATATATTTT.

The chain is built from TRBV19 and TRBJ2-5, with TRBD2 matching over 15 bases. This CDR3 has 15 amino acids. Germline-derived CDR1 and CDR2 are LNHDA and SQIVND (reference sequence). Trimming cost V 5 bases and J 6 bases; bases outside gene matches: 4. CDR3 DNA sequence: TGTGCCAGTAGTGTTGGACTAGCGGGGGGGAAGACCCAGTACTTC. It codes for CASSVGLAGGKTQYF.

The CDR3 sequence is CAISDRGDYGYTF. The DNA for the CDR3 is TGTGCCATCAGTGACAGGGGGGACTATGGCTACACCTTC. The chain carries TRBV10-3 and TRBJ1-2, with 7 bases aligning to TRBD1. The CDR3 consists of 13 residues. Germline CDR1 is ENHRY and CDR2 is SYGVKD. The V segment lost 3 bases and the J segment 3 bases; nucleotides outside the gene matches: 1.

This chain uses TRBV6-5 with TRBJ1-2; D not resolved. This CDR3 contains 12 residues. Trimming stripped 6 bases from V and 5 bases from J, with 10 bases between. Germline V gives CDR1 MNHEY, CDR2 SVGAGI. The DNA of the CDR3 is TGTGCCAGCAGGCGATCAGGATATGGCTACACCTTC. Translation gives CASRRSGYGYTF.

The CDR3 region is CASSLAQASNTEAFF. The DNA for the CDR3 is TGTGCCAGCAGCTTAGCACAGGCCTCGAACACTGAAGCTTTCTTT. The V call is TRBV7-9, the J call TRBJ1-1; weak D call: TRBD1 (5 bases). CDR1 SEHNR and CDR2 FQNEAQ come from the germline V gene (reference sequence). Trimming took off 0 bases at V and 1 base at J, with 9 bases between the two ends. The CDR3 is 15 residues long.

V gene TRBV5-8 combines with J gene TRBJ2-5, with TRBD2 matching 9 bases. Germline V gene lookup returns CDR1 SGHTS and CDR2 YDEGEE. With 5 bases clipped from V and 0 bases from J, the junction kept 17 bases outside the gene matches. This CDR3 comprises 19 residues. CDR3 region: CASSPVGALAGAHQETQYF. The CDR3 DNA reads TGTGCCAGCAGTCCGGTAGGGGCATTAGCGGGGGCCCACCAAGAGACCCAGTACTTC.

Here the CDR3 DNA reads TGTGCCAGCAGCTTATCGGCAGGGGGAGCCGATGAAGCTTTCTTT. Translated: CASSLSAGGADEAFF. The chain recombines TRBV7-2 with TRBJ1-1; 7 nucleotides match TRBD1. V was pared by 2 bases and J by 7 bases, with 10 bases of the junction left unmatched. The CDR3 is 15 amino acids. CDR1 and CDR2 from the germline V gene are SGHTA and FQGNSA.

The gene calls are TRBV4-3 and TRBJ1-6; tentatively, D is TRBD1 (6 bases). The germline V and J ends were trimmed by 0 bases and 10 bases, with 16 bases remaining between them. The CDR3 consists of 16 residues. Germline V gene sequence: CDR1 LGHNA, CDR2 YSLEER. The CDR3, as DNA: TGCGCCAGCAGCCAAGATATGGCAGGGGAGAGGTCACCCCTCCACTTT. Its protein is CASSQDMAGERSPLHF.

The rearrangement uses TRBV18 and TRBJ1-1; unclear D gene. This CDR3 contains 15 residues. The germline V and J ends were trimmed by 0 bases and 1 base, with 9 bases remaining between them. Germline V gene sequence: CDR1 KGHSH, CDR2 LQKENI. The CDR3 nucleotides read TGTGCCAGCTCACCACCGTCACAGAGGAACACTGAAGCTTTCTTT. This codes for CASSPPSQRNTEAFF.